A single sample gave rise to the 25 T cell receptor beta chains below, sequenced in a study of shared clonotypes between healthy human individuals. The data were produced by immunoSEQ multiplex PCR, yet TCRdb's version contains in-frame clones alone and is incomplete. Of millions of clones in the sample, roughly 94% were seen once. Sequencing input: naive CD4+ T cells sorted from blood. This sample's subset: CD45RA+ positively selected. These receptors all stem from a man aged 18 to 29 in good health.

CDR3 loop: CASSQDGTGYTEAFF. CDR3 coding DNA: TGCGCCAGCAGCCAAGATGGGACAGGGTATACTGAAGCTTTCTTT. The gene calls are TRBV4-1 and TRBJ1-1; TRBD1 agrees at 9 bases. The germline gives CDR1 MGHRA, CDR2 YSYEKL. After removal of 0 bases from V and 5 bases from J, the junction contained 4 bases not matched to a gene. There are 15 residues in the CDR3.

The chain links TRBV27 to TRBJ2-4; unclear D gene. Trimming pared 0 bases from V and 1 base from J, leaving 7 bases between. CDR3 length equals 15 residues. The germline V gene encodes CDR1 MNHEY and CDR2 SMNVEV (reference sequence). CDR3 sequence reads: CASSLSGQAKNIQYF. CDR3 nucleotide sequence: TGTGCCAGCAGTTTATCGGGCCAGGCCAAAAACATTCAGTACTTC.

The chain recombines TRBV10-3 with TRBJ2-1; the match to TRBD2 covers 11 bases. V shed 2 bases and J 6 bases; nucleotides not matched to a gene: 6. CDR1 and CDR2 (germline): ENHRY, SYGVKD. The CDR3 loop spans 16 amino acids. As DNA, the CDR3 is TGTGCCATCAGTGAGAAGGCTAGCGGGGGGACCAATGAGCAGTTCTTC. Translation gives CAISEKASGGTNEQFF.

The V gene is TRBV18, the J gene TRBJ2-2, with TRBD1 as a possible D gene (6 bases). From germline, CDR1 is KGHSH and CDR2 LQKENI. This CDR3 contains 16 residues. Trimming removed 0 bases from V and 6 bases from J, with 14 bases in between. CDR3 coding DNA: TGTGCCAGCTCACCACCTGCCGCAGGGGCGGCCGGGGAGCTGTTTTTT. It yields the protein CASSPPAAGAAGELFF.

This chain connects TRBV10-3 to TRBJ1-3; a possible D gene is TRBD1 (6 bases). Germline V gives CDR1 ENHRY, CDR2 SYGVKD. V lost 2 bases, J lost 4 bases, and 12 bases lay in between. The CDR3 has 15 residues. DNA of the CDR3: TGTGCCATCAGTGAGGGACAGTTGCTAGGAAACACCATATATTTT. Protein sequence: CAISEGQLLGNTIYF.

This sequence joins TRBV10-2 and TRBJ2-1; D is uncertain. This CDR3 region has 16 residues. V gave up 0 bases and J gave up 2 bases, with 11 bases separating them. Germline V CDR1 and CDR2: WSHSY, SAAADI. CDR3 region: CASSESKRLAYNEQFF. CDR3 nucleotides: TGCGCCAGCAGTGAGTCAAAAAGGCTCGCCTACAATGAGCAGTTCTTC.

Concerning this clone itself: Other DNA sequences of this sample code for an identical CDR3. J is TRBJ1-5 and V is TRBV10-3; D is perhaps TRBD1 (5 bases). The V end lost 8 bases, the J end lost 0 bases, and 11 bases lay between the germline ends. Germline CDR1 and CDR2: ENHRY and SYGVKD. This CDR3 has 14 amino acids. The CDR3 spells CAISAGDSNQPQHF. The CDR3 DNA is TGTGCCATCTCAGCGGGGGATAGCAATCAGCCCCAGCATTTT.

For this clone: The junction does not match germline at one end; this may be a read error. This sequence joins TRBV7-7 and TRBJ2-5; no reliable D call. The CDR3 has 14 residues. Germline CDR1 reads SSHAT; CDR2 reads FNYEAQ (reference sequence). The DNA for the CDR3 is TGTGCTAGCACACCGACTGGGCTCGGAGAGACCCAGTACTTC. This translates into CASTPTGLGETQYF.

This clone was seen only once. V usage is TRBV30 and J usage is TRBJ2-1, with 8 bases fitting TRBD2. The germline CDR1 and CDR2 sequences are GTSNPN and SVGIG (reference sequence). The CDR3 length is 15 residues. After removal of 2 bases from V and 4 bases from J, the junction contained 7 bases not matched to a gene. The CDR3 spells CAWSTGSGTYNEQFF. Here the CDR3 DNA reads TGTGCCTGGAGTACTGGTAGCGGGACATACAATGAGCAGTTCTTC.

This sequence joins TRBV6-5 and TRBJ1-2, with TRBD1 identical over 11 bases. Germline loops: CDR1 MNHEY, CDR2 SVGAGI. The CDR3 contains 14 residues. Trimming took 7 bases from V and 3 from J; bases not matched to a gene: 4. DNA for the CDR3: TGTGCCAGCACCAGGACAGGGGGCCACTATGGCTACACCTTC. Translation: CASTRTGGHYGYTF.

On this clone: Other DNA sequences of this sample code for an identical CDR3. The chain is built from TRBV5-4 and TRBJ1-3; D unresolved. The CDR3 totals 13 residues. Looked up from germline, CDR1 is SGHNT and CDR2 is YYREEE (reference sequence). Trimming cost V 3 bases and J 2 bases, with 6 bases left between them. The CDR3 DNA follows: TGTGCCAGCAGCTCGGGAGCTGGAAACACCATATATTTT. Translation gives CASSSGAGNTIYF.

CDR3 sequence: CASSRGATNEKLFF. CDR3 bases: TGTGCCAGCTCACGGGGAGCAACTAATGAAAAACTGTTTTTT. The rearrangement uses TRBV18 and TRBJ1-4; no definite D call. Germline CDR1 is KGHSH and CDR2 is LQKENI. The V and J ends lost 4 bases and 0 bases respectively, with 6 bases between them. CDR3 length equals 14 residues.

The rearrangement links TRBV5-1 to TRBJ2-3; no firm D call. The length of the CDR3 is 14 residues. CDR1 is SGHRS, CDR2 YFSETQ, per germline. V was trimmed by 0 bases and J by 4 bases, leaving 9 bases between them. The CDR3: CASSLGRVSDTQYF. The CDR3 region has the DNA TGCGCCAGCAGCTTGGGAAGGGTGTCAGATACGCAGTATTTT.

This clone is a singleton in its sample. This rearrangement joins TRBV5-4 to TRBJ2-3; 8 bases align to TRBD2. Germline values: CDR1 SGHNT, CDR2 YYREEE (reference sequence). Trimming cost V 5 bases and J 2 bases; bases outside gene matches: 7. The CDR3 is 15 residues long. CDR3 DNA: TGTGCCAGCAGTTTAACTAGCGGATACACAGATACGCAGTATTTT. The encoded protein is CASSLTSGYTDTQYF.

The chain joins TRBV13 to TRBJ1-2; 9 bases match TRBD1. Germline V CDR1 and CDR2: PRHDT, FYEKMQ (reference sequence). The CDR3 length is 13 residues. J was trimmed by 7 bases and V by 5 bases; bases with no gene match: 5. The CDR3 spells CASSTRTGAGYTF. CDR3 nucleotide sequence: TGTGCCAGCAGCACCAGGACAGGGGCTGGCTACACCTTC.

A word on this clone: Other nucleotide sequences from this sample produce the same CDR3. The rearrangement uses TRBV18 and TRBJ2-5; no definite D call. In germline, CDR1 is KGHSH, CDR2 LQKENI. The CDR3 is 14 residues long. V dropped 0 bases and J dropped 1 base, with 6 bases sitting between them. CDR3 sequence reads: CASSPPVLQETQYF. The CDR3 DNA reads TGTGCCAGCTCACCACCGGTACTCCAAGAGACCCAGTACTTC.

The CDR3 region is CASSPPGQGTGEQYF. For the CDR3, the DNA is TGTGCCAGCTCACCTCCGGGACAGGGGACAGGGGAGCAGTACTTC. The chain joins TRBV18 to TRBJ2-7, with 10 positions matching TRBD1. The CDR3 is 15 amino acids. V trimming: 3 bases; J trimming: 7 bases; junction bases outside the gene matches: 9. From germline, CDR1 is KGHSH and CDR2 LQKENI.

V usage is TRBV11-2 and J usage is TRBJ2-7; TRBD1 matches at 10 bases. Germline V lookup: CDR1 SGHAT, CDR2 FQNNGV. The CDR3 contains 16 residues. V was clipped by 5 bases and J by 5 bases; unmatched bases: 12. CDR3 in amino acids: CASSAFGTGARDEQYF. The CDR3 nucleotides read TGTGCCAGCAGCGCATTCGGGACAGGGGCTAGGGACGAGCAGTACTTC.

This clone was detected once. One end of the junction varies from germline; a read error may be responsible. The V and J genes are TRBV15 and TRBJ2-1; tentatively, D is TRBD1 (6 bases). The length of the CDR3 is 13 residues. Germline V gene data show CDR1 as LNHNV and CDR2 as YYDKDF (reference sequence). CDR3 sequence reads: CATSRDMAGEMVF. The CDR3 coding sequence is TGTGCCACCAGCAGAGATATGGCAGGGGAGATGGTCTTC.

This clone appeared a few times. This chain joins TRBV6-1 and TRBJ2-7, with TRBD1 matching over 8 bases. V was clipped by 4 bases and J by 4 bases; unmatched bases: 9. The CDR3 has 15 residues. CDR1 is MNHNS and CDR2 is SASEGT in the germline V gene. CDR3 coding DNA: TGTGCCAGCAGTGTAATAACAGGGGGTATGTACGAGCAGTACTTC. Residues: CASSVITGGMYEQYF.

With respect to this clone: Distinct nucleotide sequences in the sample also encode this CDR3. The V call is TRBV7-2, the J call TRBJ1-3, with D unclear. CDR3 length equals 14 residues. Germline V gene data show CDR1 as SGHTA and CDR2 as FQGNSA. The V end was cut by 1 base, the J end by 0 bases, with 4 bases between. This CDR3 is CASSLEFSGNTIYF. In DNA, the CDR3 is TGTGCCAGCAGCTTAGAGTTCTCTGGAAACACCATATATTTT. Combining the CDR3 with reference TRBV7-2 and TRBJ1-3 gives the whole variable domain GAGVSQSPSNKVTEKGKDVELRCDPISGHTALYWYRQSLGQGLEFLIYFQGNSAPDKSGLPSDRFSAERTGGSVSTLTIQRTQQEDSAVYLCASSLEFSGNTIYFGEGSWLTVV.

The rearrangement joins TRBV5-1 to TRBJ1-1, with D possibly being TRBD1 (6 bases). The V gene lost 0 bases and the J gene lost 9 bases, with 15 bases spanning the gap. In germline, CDR1 is SGHRS, CDR2 YFSETQ. This CDR3 has 14 residues. DNA for the CDR3: TGCGCCAGCAGCTTGGCCTTTGGGGGGGCGAAAGCTTTCTTT. Translating gives CASSLAFGGAKAFF. Based on the CDR3 plus reference TRBV5-1 and TRBJ1-1, the full variable domain is KAGVTQTPRYLIKTRGQQVTLSCSPISGHRSVSWYQQTPGQGLQFLFEYFSETQRNKGNFPGRFSGRQFSNSRSEMNVSTLELGDSALYLCASSLAFGGAKAFFGQGTRLTVV.

V gene TRBV5-4 combines with J gene TRBJ2-2; D remains unclear. From germline, CDR1 is SGHNT and CDR2 YYREEE (reference sequence). The ends were cut back, 2 bases at V and 4 bases at J, with 9 bases in the middle. This CDR3 comprises 14 residues. The CDR3 nucleotides read TGTGCCAGCAGCTTCACGGGCCCCACCGGGGAGCTGTTTTTT. This codes for CASSFTGPTGELFF.

The J gene is TRBJ1-4, the V gene TRBV5-1; TRBD1 matches 7 bases. Germline V gene lookup returns CDR1 SGHRS and CDR2 YFSETQ. The CDR3 loop spans 13 amino acids. The trim removed 4 bases at V and 6 bases at J, leaving 3 bases unmatched. The CDR3 DNA reads TGCGCCAGCAGCCGCGGGACAGATGAAAAACTGTTTTTT. Residues: CASSRGTDEKLFF.

The chain couples TRBV11-1 to TRBJ2-2; 9 nucleotides align to TRBD1. Trimming at V came to 10 bases and at J to 5 bases, leaving 5 bases not matched to a gene. The CDR3 runs to 13 residues. CDR1 is SGHAT and CDR2 is FQDESV in the germline V gene (reference sequence). The CDR3 reads CANGQGMTGELFF. For the CDR3, the DNA is TGTGCCAACGGACAGGGGATGACCGGGGAGCTGTTTTTT. The full variable domain, rest sourced from reference TRBV11-1 and TRBJ2-2, is EAEVAQSPRYKITEKSQAVAFWCDPISGHATLYWYRQILGQGPELLVQFQDESVVDDSQLPKDRFSAERLKGVDSTLKIQPAELGDSAMYLCANGQGMTGELFFGEGSRLTVL.